Below are 30 T cell receptor beta chains sequenced from a single sample in a study of blood T cells in healthy people across ages. The use of a sample-barcoded 5' primer and a J-beta primer mix characterized a second PCR of about 7 to 12 cycles. TCRdb ran MiXCR on the 5' RACE reads and lists one entry per CDR3 protein. Among hundreds of thousands of distinct CDR3 sequences listed, roughly a quarter were seen once. The data were also submitted as part of a second study, on T cells of mothers and their children.

The source material was blood. These receptors all come from a boy younger than 10 in good health.

The genes are TRBV6-5 and TRBJ2-1; D not certain. The DNA end is a closer match to TRBJ2-5, so the J assignment may be wrong. Per the germline V gene, CDR1 is MNHEY and CDR2 is SVGAGI. CDR3 size: 11 residues. The CDR3 nucleotides read TGTGCCAGCAGTTACTTGAAGACCCAGTACTTC. As protein: CASSYLKTQYF.

This clonotype was observed a few times. The gene calls are TRBV18 and TRBJ2-5, with D possibly matching TRBD1 (6 bases). The J call could be wrong; TRBJ2-7 is a better fit for the DNA end. Germline assignment: CDR1 KGHSH and CDR2 LQKENI. CDR3 length: 13 amino acids. For the CDR3, the DNA is TGTGCCAGCTCACCCCGGGACACCTACGAGCAGTACTTC. Residues: CASSPRDTYEQYF.

The genes are TRBV19 and TRBJ2-7, with 8 bases identical to TRBD2. V dropped 1 base and J dropped 1; count of bases not matched to a gene: 3. The V gene's germline CDR1 is LNHDA and CDR2 SQIVND (reference sequence). The CDR3 runs to 15 residues. The CDR3 is CASSIAGGTSYEQYF. The CDR3 nucleotides are TGTGCCAGTAGTATAGCGGGAGGGACTTCCTACGAGCAGTACTTC.

Many counts were recorded for this clonotype. The chain carries TRBV29-1 and TRBJ2-5; D perhaps matches TRBD2 (6 bases). The last part of the DNA fits TRBJ2-1 better; the J call may be wrong. This CDR3 is built from 12 residues. Per germline, CDR1 SQVTM and CDR2 ANQGSEA. The CDR3 spells CSVESGSSEQFF. The CDR3 DNA reads as TGCAGCGTTGAAAGCGGGTCCTCCGAGCAGTTCTTC.

The CDR3 reads CASNLGTAYEQYF. Written as DNA, the CDR3 is TGTGCCAGTAACCTCGGGACCGCCTACGAGCAGTACTTC. The genes are TRBV12-3 or TRBV12-4 and TRBJ2-7; possibly TRBD1 or TRBD2 for D (5 bases each). The CDR3 has 13 amino acids. The germline V and J ends were trimmed by 9 bases and 2 bases, with 14 bases remaining between them.

This clonotype has more than one count but fewer than ten. The V call is TRBV7-2, the J call TRBJ1-2; a possible D gene is TRBD1 (5 bases). V dropped 5 bases and J dropped 5 bases, with 18 bases sitting between them. This CDR3 is built from 15 residues. The germline gives CDR1 SGHTA, CDR2 FQGNSA. The CDR3 protein is CASSAVGTDGYGYTF. The CDR3 DNA reads TGTGCCAGCAGCGCAGTCGGGACGGATGGATATGGCTACACCTTC.

V usage is TRBV7-2 and J usage is TRBJ2-1, with 9 positions matching TRBD2. CDR1 and CDR2 from the germline V gene are SGHTA and FQGNSA. CDR3 length equals 16 residues. Unmatched junction bases numbered 5, after V lost 2 bases and J lost 3 bases. For the CDR3, the DNA is TGTGCCAGCAGCTTATTTGCGGGAGGGTTCTACAATGAGCAGTTCTTC. This codes for CASSLFAGGFYNEQFF. Variable domain in full (rest from reference TRBV7-2 and TRBJ2-1): GAGVSQSPSNKVTEKGKDVELRCDPISGHTALYWYRQSLGQGLEFLIYFQGNSAPDKSGLPSDRFSAERTGGSVSTLTIQRTQQEDSAVYLCASSLFAGGFYNEQFFGPGTRLTVL.

A few counts support this clonotype. The chain carries TRBV28 and TRBJ2-5; 10 bases fit TRBD2. Germline-derived CDR1 and CDR2 are MDHEN and SYDVKM. Trimming cost V 3 bases and J 9 bases; bases outside gene matches: 10. The length of the CDR3 is 15 residues. This CDR3 is CASSFIGLAVGSQYF. In DNA form, the CDR3 reads TGTGCCAGCAGTTTTATCGGACTAGCGGTTGGGTCCCAGTACTTC. Filled out from reference TRBV28 and TRBJ2-5, the complete variable domain reads DVKVTQSSRYLVKRTGEKVFLECVQDMDHENMFWYRQDPGLGLRLIYFSYDVKMKEKGDIPEGYSVSREKKERFSLILESASTNQTSMYLCASSFIGLAVGSQYFGPGTRLLVL.

This clonotype was picked up a small number of times. The chain recombines TRBV4-1 with TRBJ2-5, with a possible D match to TRBD1 (6 bases). This CDR3 contains 13 residues. Trimming took 0 bases from V and 4 from J, leaving 6 bases between them. The V gene's germline CDR1 is MGHRA and CDR2 YSYEKL. CDR3 residues: CASSQEGAETQYF. For the CDR3, the DNA is TGCGCCAGCAGCCAAGAGGGGGCAGAGACCCAGTACTTC.

This chain joins TRBV12-3 or TRBV12-4 and TRBJ1-1; D gene ambiguous. The germline V and J ends were trimmed by 6 bases and 7 bases, with 12 bases remaining between them. The CDR3 has 12 amino acids. CDR3 sequence (DNA): TGTGCCAGCAGCGGACCGAGCCTTGAAGCTTTCTTT. This encodes CASSGPSLEAFF.

The rearrangement uses TRBV29-1 and TRBJ2-5, with D uncertain. CDR3 length: 13 residues. V shed 4 bases and J shed 1 base, with 10 bases lying between them. The V gene's germline CDR1 is SQVTM and CDR2 ANQGSEA. CDR3 sequence (DNA): TGCAGCGTTGGAGCAGAGTTCCAAGAGACCCAGTACTTC. Translated: CSVGAEFQETQYF.

V and J are TRBV29-1 and TRBJ1-1; no clear D gene. The CDR3 contains 11 residues. V was shortened by 3 bases and J by 8 bases, with 10 bases between the two germline ends. The V gene's germline CDR1 is SQVTM and CDR2 ANQGSEA. The CDR3 here is CSVDPPMEAFF. CDR3 DNA: TGCAGCGTTGACCCACCGATGGAAGCTTTCTTT.

The chain uses TRBV28 and TRBJ2-5; perhaps D is TRBD1 or TRBD2 (5 bases each). CDR1 and CDR2 from the germline V gene are MDHEN and SYDVKM. V was shortened by 7 bases and J by 5 bases, with 17 bases between the two germline ends. The CDR3 covers 14 residues. CDR3 in DNA: TGTGCCAGCATGGGCGGTTGGGGGTTGGAGACCCAGTACTTC. Translating gives CASMGGWGLETQYF.

V usage is TRBV27 and J usage is TRBJ1-4; D may be TRBD1 (5 bases). The CDR3 runs 13 residues. V shed 3 bases and J shed 8 bases, with 10 bases lying between them. Per germline, CDR1 MNHEY and CDR2 SMNVEV (reference sequence). CDR3 in DNA: TGTGCCAGCAGTTTGAACGGGGGGGAAAAACTGTTTTTT. Its translation is CASSLNGGEKLFF.

The chain carries TRBV4-3 and TRBJ2-3; no clear D gene. Trimming took off 2 bases at V and 2 bases at J, with 11 bases between the two ends. The CDR3 is made up of 15 amino acids. Germline V gene sequence: CDR1 LGHNA, CDR2 YSLEER. The CDR3 reads CASSQHTGYTDTQYF. The CDR3 DNA is TGCGCCAGCAGCCAACACACGGGCTACACAGATACGCAGTATTTT.

This clonotype was picked up a small number of times. The chain has TRBV12-3 or TRBV12-4 and TRBJ1-1; D remains ambiguous. The CDR3 is made up of 14 amino acids. The ends were cut back, 3 bases at V and 3 bases at J, with 11 bases in the middle. The CDR3 bases are TGTGCCAGCAGTTTTGTGGCGGTGGACACTGAAGCTTTCTTT. Translation: CASSFVAVDTEAFF.

This clonotype was observed a few times. The chain has TRBV9 and TRBJ2-7; a weak D match, TRBD1 (6 bases). Germline CDR1 reads SGDLS; CDR2 reads YYNGEE. The CDR3 totals 14 residues. Deletions cut 4 bases from V and 2 bases from J, with 13 bases between. The CDR3 bases are TGTGCCAGCAGCCCCCGGGACATTACCTACGAGCAGTACTTC. It is translated as CASSPRDITYEQYF.

This clonotype showed up many times. The CDR3 sequence: CASSLDGSGRAEQFF. CDR3 sequence (DNA): TGTGCCAGCAGCTTAGATGGTAGCGGGAGGGCAGAGCAGTTCTTC. The chain links TRBV7-2 to TRBJ2-1, with 11 bases matching TRBD2. Germline loops: CDR1 SGHTA, CDR2 FQGNSA. Trimming took 1 base from V and 10 from J; bases not matched to a gene: 6. The length of the CDR3 is 15 residues.

The V gene is TRBV20-1, the J gene TRBJ2-7; possible D gene TRBD2, 5 bases. This CDR3 spans 13 amino acids. The V end was cut by 3 bases, the J end by 3 bases, with 12 bases between. Per the germline V gene, CDR1 is DFQATT and CDR2 is SNEGSKA (reference sequence). The CDR3 coding sequence is TGCAGTGCTAGTACGGGGATCAGCTACGAGCAGTACTTC. Its translation: CSASTGISYEQYF.

This clonotype was observed a few times. In DNA form, the CDR3 reads TGTGCCAGCAGCCACGGACAGTCCGGGACTAGCGGGAGGGAGTACTTC. Translating it yields CASSHGQSGTSGREYF. The chain recombines TRBV3-1 with TRBJ2-5; TRBD2 matches at 16 bases. Germline V gene lookup returns CDR1 LGHDT and CDR2 YNNKEL (reference sequence). This CDR3 comprises 16 residues. V dropped 3 bases and J dropped 12; count of bases not matched to a gene: 10.

This clonotype was counted a few times. The rearrangement joins TRBV7-9 to TRBJ1-1, with 11 bases matching TRBD1. Germline assignment: CDR1 SEHNR and CDR2 FQNEAQ (reference sequence). The CDR3 runs 15 residues. Losses at the gene ends were 1 base for V and 5 bases for J; bases not matched to a gene: 3. The CDR3 nucleotides read TGTGCCAGCAGCTTAGAGGGGACAGGGGGGACTGAAGCTTTCTTT. Amino acid sequence: CASSLEGTGGTEAFF. The whole variable domain, remainder taken from reference TRBV7-9 and TRBJ1-1, is DTGVSQNPRHKITKRGQNVTFRCDPISEHNRLYWYRQTLGQGPEFLTYFQNEAQLEKSRLLSDRFSAERPKGSFSTLEIQRTEQGDSAMYLCASSLEGTGGTEAFFGQGTRLTVV.

The chain joins TRBV13 to TRBJ2-5, with 9 bases aligning to TRBD1. The last part of the DNA fits TRBJ2-1 better; the J call may be wrong. Per the germline V gene, CDR1 is PRHDT and CDR2 is FYEKMQ (reference sequence). This CDR3 spans 16 amino acids. The CDR3 loop reads CASSPWDRATYNEQFF. The CDR3 nucleotides read TGTGCCAGCAGCCCCTGGGACAGGGCTACCTACAATGAGCAGTTCTTC.

This clonotype was observed a handful of times. The V gene is TRBV7-9, the J gene TRBJ2-5; D is ambiguous. Near its end, the DNA agrees better with TRBJ2-1, so the J call may be wrong. From germline, CDR1 is SEHNR and CDR2 FQNEAQ (reference sequence). This CDR3 region has 13 residues. CDR3 protein: CASSFPAHNEQFF. The CDR3 DNA reads TGTGCCAGCAGCTTCCCGGCGCACAATGAGCAGTTCTTC.

The chain links TRBV7-2 to TRBJ2-4, with D unclear. Trimming shortened V by 1 base and J by 7 bases, and 14 bases separated the two germline ends. Germline CDR1 is SGHTA and CDR2 is FQGNSA. The CDR3 has 15 amino acids. The DNA of the CDR3 is TGTGCCAGCAGCTTAGGACGGACGTACGGGAACATTCAGTACTTC. It encodes CASSLGRTYGNIQYF. The full variable domain, in which reference TRBV7-2 and TRBJ2-4 provide the parts outside the CDR3, is GAGVSQSPSNKVTEKGKDVELRCDPISGHTALYWYRQSLGQGLEFLIYFQGNSAPDKSGLPSDRFSAERTGGSVSTLTIQRTQQEDSAVYLCASSLGRTYGNIQYFGAGTRLSVL.

This clonotype has only one observation. The rearrangement uses TRBV12-3 or TRBV12-4 and TRBJ1-2; D is ambiguous. The CDR3 contains 13 residues. V lost 7 bases to trimming and J lost 2 bases, with 11 bases between them. The DNA for the CDR3 is TGTGCCAGCACCGAAGGATTCAACTATGGCTACACCTTC. Amino acid sequence: CASTEGFNYGYTF.

The CDR3 coding sequence is TGTGCCAGCAGTCATAGGACCACTGAAGCTTTCTTT. Translated, it gives CASSHRTTEAFF. The rearrangement links TRBV6-5 to TRBJ1-1; D is ambiguous. The CDR3 consists of 12 residues. Between the trimmed V and J ends, which lost 5 bases and 4 bases, there was a span of 8 bases. CDR1 and CDR2 (germline): MNHEY, SVGAGI.

This chain joins TRBV29-1 and TRBJ1-2; D may be TRBD1 (5 bases). Per germline, CDR1 SQVTM and CDR2 ANQGSEA. The V and J ends lost 7 bases and 8 bases respectively, with 17 bases between them. The CDR3 covers 12 residues. CDR3 sequence reads: CSALQGSIGYTF. The CDR3 coding sequence is TGCAGCGCTCTTCAGGGCTCGATCGGCTACACCTTC.

There are a few counts of this clonotype. Germline is not matched at one junction end, which may reflect a read error. The chain combines TRBV2 with TRBJ2-1, with a tentative D call TRBD1 (5 bases). The germline CDR1 and CDR2 sequences are SNHLY and FYNNEI. This CDR3 spans 12 amino acids. The CDR3 DNA reads as TGTGCCGGCAGACAGTCCTACAATGAGCAGTTCTTC. Translation gives CAGRQSYNEQFF. The complete variable domain, with remaining parts taken from reference TRBV2 and TRBJ2-1, reads EPEVTQTPSHQVTQMGQEVILRCVPISNHLYFYWYRQILGQKVEFLVSFYNNEISEKSEIFDDQFSVERPDGSNFTLKIRSTKLEDSAMYFCAGRQSYNEQFFGPGTRLTVL.

This clonotype has just a few counts. V is TRBV4-2 and J is TRBJ2-1, with D unclear. V lost 0 bases and J 1 base, leaving 10 bases between the germline ends. The CDR3 runs 16 residues. Germline-derived CDR1 and CDR2 are LGHNA and YNFKEQ. CDR3 region: CASSQEAVVSYNEQFF. For the CDR3, the DNA is TGTGCCAGCAGCCAAGAGGCAGTGGTTTCCTACAATGAGCAGTTCTTC.

To note about this clonotype: This CDR3 is missing its conserved last phenylalanine or tryptophan, likely due to a read error. The chain joins TRBV20-1 to TRBJ2-5; no clear D. Germline CDR1 is DFQATT and CDR2 is SNEGSKA (reference sequence). This CDR3 comprises 14 residues. V dropped 0 bases and J dropped 1 base, with 9 bases sitting between them. The chain's CDR3 is CSARDLITQETQYY. As DNA, the CDR3 is TGCAGTGCTAGAGACCTGATAACCCAAGAGACCCAGTACTAC.